The 22 T cell receptor beta chains given below trace back to one sample, sequenced in a study of PD-1 blockade in classical Hodgkin lymphoma. The protocol was immunoSEQ multiplex PCR, while the TCRdb copy is restricted to in-frame clones and leaves out a portion. The sample has some 45,000 clones; roughly 78% are singletons. Time point reported: cycle 4 day 1 (C4D1), after more than 5 weeks of nivolumab. Every patient was affected by relapse after autologous stem cell transplantation, while exposure to brentuximab vedotin was not uniform. The material was peripheral blood mononuclear cells (PBMCs), obtained before the fourth cycle of nivolumab. The receptor set was obtained from a human donor with classical Hodgkin lymphoma.

V and J are TRBV7-3 and TRBJ2-5; D might be TRBD2 (6 bases). The CDR3 runs 14 residues. The V gene's germline CDR1 is SGHTA and CDR2 FQGTGA. The V end was cut by 5 bases, the J end by 2 bases, with 12 bases between. CDR3 bases: TGTGCCAGCAGCCGCCAGGGAGGACAAGAGACCCAGTACTTC. Its translation is CASSRQGGQETQYF.

The chain uses TRBV19 and TRBJ2-7; unclear D gene. V was cut by 5 bases and J by 0 bases, with 11 bases left in between. CDR3 length equals 14 residues. Germline CDR1 is LNHDA and CDR2 is SQIVND (reference sequence). CDR3 in amino acids: CASSPGDISYEQYF. CDR3 in DNA: TGTGCCAGTAGTCCTGGAGACATCTCCTACGAGCAGTACTTC.

The V and J genes are TRBV7-2 and TRBJ2-7; TRBD2 matches at 7 bases. CDR3 size: 15 residues. The V gene's germline CDR1 is SGHTA and CDR2 FQGNSA. V dropped 5 bases and J dropped 2; count of bases not matched to a gene: 9. Written as DNA, the CDR3 is TGTGCCAGCAGCAGCAAACTAGCGCCTACCTACGAGCAGTACTTC. Encoded protein: CASSSKLAPTYEQYF.

The V gene is TRBV19, the J gene TRBJ2-7; 9 nucleotides line up with TRBD2. The CDR3 is made up of 14 amino acids. The germline V gene has CDR1 LNHDA and CDR2 SQIVND (reference sequence). V shed 7 bases and J 3 bases; nucleotides not matched to a gene: 7. The CDR3 DNA reads as TGTGCCAGTACTTACGGGACTAGCAACTACGAGCAGTACTTC. As protein: CASTYGTSNYEQYF.

The gene calls are TRBV6-6 and TRBJ1-4; a possible D gene is TRBD1 (5 bases). This CDR3 is built from 16 residues. Deletions cut 7 bases from V and 6 bases from J, with 21 bases between. The V gene's germline CDR1 is MNHNY and CDR2 SVGAGI (reference sequence). In DNA form, the CDR3 reads TGTGCCAGCACCGGGGCGGGGGGGGATTTTGATGAAAAACTGTTTTTT. It encodes CASTGAGGDFDEKLFF.

The chain uses TRBV19 and TRBJ1-1; tentative D call: TRBD1 (5 bases). Germline loops: CDR1 LNHDA, CDR2 SQIVND (reference sequence). CDR3 length: 15 residues. The V end lost 6 bases, the J end lost 0 bases, and 14 bases lay between the germline ends. The CDR3 here is CASSNQDSMNTEAFF. As DNA, the CDR3 is TGTGCCAGTAGCAACCAAGACAGCATGAACACTGAAGCTTTCTTT.

The V gene is TRBV4-2, the J gene TRBJ1-1, with 8 bases matching TRBD1. The germline V gene encodes CDR1 LGHNA and CDR2 YNFKEQ. The CDR3 has 15 residues. Unmatched junction bases numbered 3, after V lost 1 base and J lost 2 bases. CDR3 protein: CASSQVGQGNTEAFF. In DNA form, the CDR3 reads TGTGCCAGCAGCCAAGTTGGACAGGGCAACACTGAAGCTTTCTTT.

The chain combines TRBV2 with TRBJ2-5; D ambiguous. The J call is doubtful: the DNA matches TRBJ2-7 better. The length of the CDR3 is 9 residues. Germline assignment: CDR1 SNHLY and CDR2 FYNNEI. Here the CDR3 reads CASGYEQYF. The CDR3 nucleotides read TGTGCCAGCGGTTACGAGCAGTACTTC.

This clone was counted only a few times. J is TRBJ2-7 and V is TRBV5-5; D may be TRBD1 (5 bases). V was pared by 3 bases and J by 5 bases, with 9 bases between. The CDR3 consists of 12 residues. Germline values: CDR1 SGHKS, CDR2 YYEKEE (reference sequence). The CDR3 is CASSWPGNEQYF. Here the CDR3 DNA reads TGTGCCAGCAGCTGGCCAGGGAACGAGCAGTACTTC.

This chain uses TRBV7-9 with TRBJ2-7, with 10 bases aligning to TRBD2. Germline V CDR1 and CDR2: SEHNR, FQNEAQ (reference sequence). J was trimmed by 3 bases and V by 3 bases; bases with no gene match: 2. This CDR3 has 14 amino acids. The DNA for the CDR3 is TGTGCCAGCAGCTTCGCTAGCGGGGGCTACGAGCAGTACTTC. Translating gives CASSFASGGYEQYF.

The chain employs TRBV2 and TRBJ1-2; TRBD1 matches at 11 bases. The junction had 3 bases not matched to a gene; V was cut back by 8 bases and J by 4 bases. In germline, CDR1 is SNHLY, CDR2 FYNNEI. The CDR3 covers 13 residues. The DNA of the CDR3 is TGTGCCAGCGCAGGGACAGGGGGCTATGGCTACACCTTC. Encoded protein: CASAGTGGYGYTF.

The CDR3 region has the DNA TGTGCCAGCGACGGGACTAGCGGGGGGACCATAAGCACAGATACGCAGTATTTT. Translation gives CASDGTSGGTISTDTQYF. J is TRBJ2-3 and V is TRBV9; the match to TRBD2 covers 15 bases. The CDR3 is made up of 18 amino acids. From germline, CDR1 is SGDLS and CDR2 YYNGEE. V lost 7 bases, J lost 0 bases, and 9 bases stayed unmatched.

The chain is built from TRBV30 and TRBJ2-5; TRBD2 might be the D (5 bases). Germline-derived CDR1 and CDR2 are GTSNPN and SVGIG (reference sequence). The CDR3 length is 14 residues. Trimming took off 0 bases at V and 3 bases at J, with 11 bases between the two ends. The CDR3 loop is CAWSVLRAKETQYF. The CDR3 nucleotides read TGTGCCTGGAGTGTACTGAGGGCTAAAGAGACCCAGTACTTC.

The chain has TRBV9 and TRBJ2-3, with no clear D. Trimming removed 0 bases from V and 2 bases from J, with 7 bases in between. The CDR3 loop spans 14 amino acids. Germline V gene data show CDR1 as SGDLS and CDR2 as YYNGEE. The chain's CDR3 is CASSVVGDTDTQYF. CDR3 DNA: TGTGCCAGCAGCGTAGTCGGTGACACAGATACGCAGTATTTT.

The V and J genes are TRBV4-1 and TRBJ2-5; 12 bases match TRBD2. CDR1 is MGHRA and CDR2 is YSYEKL in the germline V gene. The CDR3 extends over 17 amino acids. After removal of 0 bases from V and 2 bases from J, the junction contained 4 bases not matched to a gene. The chain's CDR3 is CASSQDWTSGDQETQYF. As DNA, the CDR3 is TGCGCCAGCAGCCAAGATTGGACTAGCGGGGATCAAGAGACCCAGTACTTC.

This sequence joins TRBV10-3 and TRBJ2-3; possible D gene TRBD2, 6 bases. Germline CDR1 ENHRY, CDR2 SYGVKD. V was trimmed by 4 bases and J by 2 bases, leaving 10 bases between them. The CDR3 covers 14 residues. CDR3 coding DNA: TGTGCCATCAGTGTGGGGGGTGACACAGATACGCAGTATTTT. It codes for CAISVGGDTDTQYF.

The chain recombines TRBV5-1 with TRBJ2-7, with 9 bases matching TRBD1. Germline V CDR1 and CDR2: SGHRS, YFSETQ. The CDR3 has 20 residues. V was pared by 4 bases and J by 7 bases, with 27 bases of the junction left unmatched. The CDR3 region is CASSQWRRGTGTGMLWEQYF. In nucleotides, the CDR3 is TGCGCCAGCAGCCAATGGAGGAGGGGTACCGGGACAGGGATGCTCTGGGAGCAGTACTTC.

This chain uses TRBV5-1 with TRBJ2-7; TRBD2 matches 8 bases. The germline V gene encodes CDR1 SGHRS and CDR2 YFSETQ. The CDR3 is 14 residues long. V gave up 4 bases and J gave up 0 bases; unmatched junction bases: 3. In DNA form, the CDR3 reads TGCGCCAGCAGCCAGCGGGGGTCCTCCTACGAGCAGTACTTC. Residues: CASSQRGSSYEQYF.

The rearrangement joins TRBV19 to TRBJ2-3; 9 bases map to TRBD2. V shed 7 bases and J 4 bases; nucleotides not matched to a gene: 12. The CDR3 length is 16 residues. Germline V gene data show CDR1 as LNHDA and CDR2 as SQIVND (reference sequence). CDR3 DNA sequence: TGTGCCAGTACCAAAGGGATGGCGGGGGGGGCAGATACGCAGTATTTT. Protein product: CASTKGMAGGADTQYF. The variable domain in full, with the rest retrieved from reference TRBV19 and TRBJ2-3, is DGGITQSPKYLFRKEGQNVTLSCEQNLNHDAMYWYRQDPGQGLRLIYYSQIVNDFQKGDIAEGYSVSREKKESFPLTVTSAQKNPTAFYLCASTKGMAGGADTQYFGPGTRLTVL.

This clone has just one count. This CDR3 is CAWSESGNTIYF. CDR3 coding DNA: TGTGCCTGGAGTGAGTCTGGAAACACCATATATTTT. The gene calls are TRBV30 and TRBJ1-3; unclear D gene. The CDR3 totals 12 residues. The V gene lost 1 base and the J gene lost 1 base, with 2 bases spanning the gap. CDR1 and CDR2 from the germline V gene are GTSNPN and SVGIG (reference sequence).

The genes are TRBV2 and TRBJ1-2; D is ambiguous. V shed 4 bases and J shed 5 bases, with 17 bases lying between them. CDR1 is SNHLY and CDR2 is FYNNEI in the germline V gene. The CDR3 length is 15 residues. CDR3 sequence (DNA): TGTGCCAGCAGTGGTTGGGTGGGCTACGGGTATGGCTACACCTTC. Its translation is CASSGWVGYGYGYTF. The variable domain in full, completed from reference TRBV2 and TRBJ1-2, reads EPEVTQTPSHQVTQMGQEVILRCVPISNHLYFYWYRQILGQKVEFLVSFYNNEISEKSEIFDDQFSVERPDGSNFTLKIRSTKLEDSAMYFCASSGWVGYGYGYTFGSGTRLTVV.

This clone was observed a handful of times. The chain links TRBV30 to TRBJ1-1, with a weak D call TRBD1 (6 bases). CDR1 and CDR2 from the germline V gene are GTSNPN and SVGIG (reference sequence). The V end lost 0 bases, the J end lost 1 base, and 12 bases lay between the germline ends. The CDR3 totals 15 residues. The CDR3 DNA follows: TGTGCCTGGAGTGTAGCTGACAGGACGAACACTGAAGCTTTCTTT. Its translation: CAWSVADRTNTEAFF.